Given below is one TCR beta chain in context. Each patient went into thyroid surgery without having received any treatment. TCRdb re-analyzed the PCR reads through MiXCR. The data hold 15,000 to 20,000 clones, with roughly 25% observed a single time. These data are taken from a study of metastatic and nonmetastatic thyroid tumors. Overall study: Repertoire data that came from the blood and tumor or nodule tissue of malignant and benign thyroid patients were compared.

The sequenced sample consisted of adjacent normal tissue. The receptor's source is a female donor with papillary thyroid cancer or a benign thyroid nodule (not recorded which). Some clones in this sample may be carry-over from other donors' samples.

The CDR3 protein is CASSSARPEDTQYF. CDR3 DNA sequence: TGTGCCAGCAGTTCCGCACGTCCAGAGGATACGCAGTATTTT. This chain connects TRBV6-5 to TRBJ2-3; no firm D call. The CDR3 totals 14 residues. V was clipped by 4 bases and J by 6 bases, with 14 bases between them. Germline V CDR1 and CDR2: MNHEY, SVGAGI.